Listed below are T cell receptor beta chains from one sample, sequenced in a study of lymphopenia after photon versus proton radiotherapy. TCRdb's table, derived via immunoSEQ multiplex PCR, lists solely in-frame clones and lacks some. The sample holds some 42,000 clones, about four fifths seen once. Material: peripheral blood, obtained from a patient treated with proton-based radiotherapy. The receptors originated from a woman between 70 and 85 years old with pancreatic cancer. Both conserved end residues are part of each CDR3. A D gene is named only where the DNA matches it firmly. Where a row states a size, it is once, few, many or the class of an expanded clone; other rows omit it.

TRBD2	17	.	TRBV10-3	TRBJ2-1	CAISAPGLAGQYNEQFF	TGTGCCATCAGTGCCCCGGGACTAGCGGGCCAATACAATGAGCAGTTCTTC
.	16	.	TRBV29-1	TRBJ2-1	CSVEAGSGVTNNEQFF	TGCAGCGTTGAAGCTGGATCAGGGGTTACTAACAATGAGCAGTTCTTC
.	15	.	TRBV5-1	TRBJ1-2	CASSPGDGRNYGYTF	TGCGCCAGCAGCCCAGGGGACGGGAGAAACTATGGCTACACCTTC
.	13	.	TRBV4-2	TRBJ2-4	CASSQDIQNIQYF	TGTGCCAGCAGCCAAGACATCCAAAACATTCAGTACTTC
.	24	.	TRBV21-1	TRBJ2-1	CASSKRCIFGSRTTDETPYNEQFF	TGTGCCAGCAGCAAAAGATGTATATTCGGGTCAAGGACTACCGACGAAACCCCCTACAATGAGCAGTTCTTC
TRBD1	14	.	TRBV5-4	TRBJ1-4	CASSIRDRDEKLFF	TGTGCCAGCAGCATCCGGGACAGGGATGAAAAACTGTTTTTT
.	15	.	TRBV6-5	TRBJ1-2	CASSYTIDRRGGYTF	TGTGCCAGCAGTTACACTATAGACAGACGTGGAGGCTACACCTTC
.	16	.	TRBV28	TRBJ2-6	CASRTAQTSGANVLTF	TGTGCCAGCAGAACCGCCCAGACCTCTGGGGCCAACGTCCTGACTTTC
.	14	.	TRBV7-3	TRBJ2-1	CASSRDSSYNEQFF	TGTGCCAGCAGCCGAGACAGTTCCTACAATGAGCAGTTCTTC
.	11	medium-sized	TRBV5-1	TRBJ2-7	CASSTSYEQYF	TGCGCCAGCAGCACCTCTTACGAGCAGTACTTC
TRBD1	17	.	TRBV27	TRBJ1-1	CASRRTGGVPRNTEAFF	TGTGCCAGCAGGAGGACAGGGGGCGTCCCCAGGAACACTGAAGCTTTCTTT
TRBD2	16	.	TRBV6-6	TRBJ2-1	CASRVAGTSGNNEQFF	TGTGCCAGCAGAGTCGCAGGGACTAGCGGGAACAATGAGCAGTTCTTC
TRBD2	15	.	TRBV7-2	TRBJ2-7	CASSVTSGRSYEQYF	TGTGCCAGCAGCGTGACTAGCGGGCGCTCCTACGAGCAGTACTTC
.	12	.	TRBV6-6	TRBJ2-2	CASSLSAGELFF	TGTGCCAGCAGTTTATCGGCCGGGGAGCTGTTTTTT
TRBD1	19	.	TRBV7-9	TRBJ1-1	CASSPGQGGTLNRNTEAFF	TGTGCCAGCAGCCCGGGACAGGGGGGCACCCTAAACCGAAACACTGAAGCTTTCTTT
TRBD2	16	.	TRBV11-2	TRBJ2-1	CASSSKFGAGGTEQFF	TGTGCCAGCAGCTCGAAGTTTGGAGCGGGGGGTACTGAGCAGTTCTTC
.	12	.	TRBV30	TRBJ2-7	CAFAGQWDEQYF	TGTGCCTTTGCAGGACAGTGGGACGAGCAGTACTTC
.	14	.	TRBV10-3	TRBJ2-2	CATGGRTNTGELFF	TGTGCCACAGGTGGACGCACGAACACCGGGGAGCTGTTTTTT
TRBD1	15	.	TRBV19	TRBJ2-1	CASSARDRASNEQFF	TGTGCCAGTAGTGCTCGGGACAGGGCCTCCAATGAGCAGTTCTTC
.	15	.	TRBV28	TRBJ1-4	CASSPPGATNEKLFF	TGTGCCAGCAGCCCTCCAGGGGCCACTAATGAAAAACTGTTTTTT
TRBD1	12	.	TRBV7-9	TRBJ2-7	CASSLTGDEQYF	TGTGCCAGCAGTCTTACAGGGGACGAGCAGTACTTC
TRBD1	14	.	TRBV11-3	TRBJ2-1	CASETGQAYNEQFF	TGTGCCAGCGAGACGGGACAGGCGTACAATGAGCAGTTCTTC
.	16	.	TRBV11-2	TRBJ2-3	CASSPTPSSARDTQYF	TGTGCCAGCAGCCCAACTCCTAGTTCTGCACGAGATACGCAGTATTTT
.	14	.	TRBV6-5	TRBJ2-7	CASSYRKGPYEQYF	TGTGCCAGCAGTTACCGGAAGGGTCCCTACGAGCAGTACTTC
TRBD2	14	few	TRBV2	TRBJ2-2	CASHQLAPTGELFF	TGTGCCAGCCACCAACTAGCGCCCACCGGGGAGCTGTTTTTT
.	18	.	TRBV7-6	TRBJ2-7	CASSLGVSTGTANYEQYF	TGTGCCAGCAGCTTAGGCGTCTCAACTGGGACGGCAAACTACGAGCAGTACTTC
TRBD2	15	.	TRBV7-2	TRBJ2-7	CASSTTSVRSYEQYF	TGTGCCAGCAGCACGACTAGCGTGAGGTCCTACGAGCAGTACTTC
.	15	.	TRBV7-2	TRBJ2-1	CASSLGTRGDNEQFF	TGTGCCAGCAGCTTGGGCACTAGAGGCGACAATGAGCAGTTCTTC
.	16	.	TRBV5-6	TRBJ1-1	CASSPPGGGLGTEAFF	TGTGCCAGCAGCCCCCCCGGCGGGGGGCTTGGAACTGAAGCTTTCTTT
.	16	.	TRBV2	TRBJ2-5	CASGGWAGAGEETQYF	TGTGCCAGCGGAGGGTGGGCAGGGGCTGGCGAAGAGACCCAGTACTTC
TRBD2	16	.	TRBV29-1	TRBJ2-3	CSVVSYRLAGADTQYF	TGCAGCGTTGTATCGTATCGACTAGCGGGAGCAGATACGCAGTATTTT
TRBD1	10	.	TRBV19	TRBJ1-1	CASGQGKAFF	TGTGCCAGTGGACAGGGTAAGGCTTTCTTT
TRBD1	11	.	TRBV29-1	TRBJ2-7	CSVARGYEQYF	TGCAGCGTTGCCAGGGGGTACGAGCAGTACTTC
TRBD2	15	.	TRBV27	TRBJ2-1	CASSLGLAPTNEQFF	TGTGCCAGCAGTTTGGGACTAGCTCCAACCAATGAGCAGTTCTTC
TRBD2	16	.	TRBV6-5	TRBJ2-1	CASSWRTSGRNNEQFF	TGTGCCAGCAGTTGGCGGACTAGCGGGAGAAACAATGAGCAGTTCTTC
.	14	.	TRBV15	TRBJ2-1	CATGSGADYNEQFF	TGTGCCACCGGGTCGGGGGCCGATTACAATGAGCAGTTCTTC
TRBD2	16	.	TRBV10-3	TRBJ2-1	CAISDPPSGSGNEQFF	TGTGCCATCAGTGACCCCCCGAGCGGGAGTGGCAATGAGCAGTTCTTC
TRBD2	15	.	TRBV27	TRBJ2-1	CASSSWAGGGNEQFF	TGTGCCAGCAGTTCCTGGGCGGGAGGGGGCAATGAGCAGTTCTTC
.	17	.	TRBV7-2	TRBJ1-6	CASSLDVGRSYNSPLHF	TGTGCCAGCAGCCTCGATGTAGGGAGGTCCTATAATTCACCCCTCCACTTT
TRBD2	17	.	TRBV28	TRBJ2-7	CASSPTSGLTFSYEQYF	TGTGCCAGCAGTCCGACTAGCGGGCTAACCTTCTCCTACGAGCAGTACTTC
.	15	.	TRBV6-1	TRBJ1-2	CASTPTRGSRNGYTF	TGTGCCAGCACCCCCACCCGGGGTAGTAGGAATGGCTACACCTTC
.	13	.	TRBV7-3	TRBJ1-1	CASSLQTDTEAFF	TGTGCCAGCAGCCTCCAAACGGACACTGAAGCTTTCTTT
.	15	.	TRBV2	TRBJ1-5	CASRAGTFSNQPQHF	TGTGCCAGCAGGGCAGGGACTTTTAGCAATCAGCCCCAGCATTTT
.	14	once	TRBV2	TRBJ1-1	CASSGDIVNTEAFF	TGTGCCAGCAGTGGGGACATAGTGAACACTGAAGCTTTCTTT
TRBD1	13	.	TRBV2	TRBJ2-1	CASRLQGADEQFF	TGTGCCAGCAGACTACAGGGGGCGGATGAGCAGTTCTTC
TRBD1	16	once	TRBV9	TRBJ1-6	CASSGPQGIADSPLHF	TGTGCCAGCAGCGGACCACAGGGGATCGCGGATTCACCCCTCCACTTT
.	13	.	TRBV2	TRBJ2-1	CASSEEFGNEQFF	TGTGCCAGCAGTGAAGAGTTTGGGAATGAGCAGTTCTTC
.	17	.	TRBV18	TRBJ2-1	CASSPPRGTNVFNEQFF	TGTGCCAGCTCACCACCTAGGGGGACGAACGTATTCAATGAGCAGTTCTTC
TRBD2	17	.	TRBV27	TRBJ2-1	CASSIIAGGLGDNEQFF	TGTGCCAGCAGTATAATAGCGGGAGGGCTCGGGGACAATGAGCAGTTCTTC
TRBD2	14	.	TRBV7-6	TRBJ2-1	CASSLAPAGDEQFF	TGTGCCAGCAGCTTAGCGCCAGCGGGAGATGAGCAGTTCTTC
.	12	.	TRBV6-5	TRBJ2-2	CASSSASGELFF	TGTGCCAGCAGTTCCGCCTCCGGGGAGCTGTTTTTT
.	15	.	TRBV15	TRBJ1-5	CATSRDMIEGQPQHF	TGTGCCACCAGCAGAGATATGATCGAGGGTCAGCCCCAGCATTTT
TRBD1	15	.	TRBV28	TRBJ1-1	CASSLGRTGNTEAFF	TGTGCCAGCAGTTTAGGCCGGACAGGGAACACTGAAGCTTTCTTT
.	11	once	TRBV6-6	TRBJ2-3	CASTYTDTQYF	TGTGCCAGCACCTACACAGATACGCAGTATTTT
.	15	.	TRBV7-3	TRBJ2-2	CASSLFGGGTGELFF	TGTGCCAGCAGCTTATTCGGGGGCGGAACCGGGGAGCTGTTTTTT
.	14	.	TRBV28	TRBJ1-1	CASRAVGMNTEAFF	TGTGCCAGCAGAGCCGTTGGCATGAACACTGAAGCTTTCTTT
TRBD2	13	.	TRBV30	TRBJ2-1	CAWSPTSGNEQFF	TGTGCCTGGAGTCCGACTAGCGGGAATGAGCAGTTCTTC
.	16	.	TRBV7-3	TRBJ1-1	CASSLEGVGVGTEAFF	TGTGCCAGCAGCTTAGAGGGCGTAGGGGTTGGGACTGAAGCTTTCTTT